This TCR beta chain was sequenced in a study of cytomegalovirus exposure and HLA in healthy donors. Study-level background: Previous work identified roughly 120 million unique TCR beta sequences from around 200 million T cells.

General study points: A later analysis found TCR association rates differed by HLA locus, highest for DRB1 and lowest for HLA-C. A few CMV-associated chains proved CMV antigen-specific in vitro.

This CDR3 is built from 19 residues. CDR1 and CDR2 (germline): LGHNA, YNFKEQ. J gave up 2 bases and V 1 base, and 9 bases lay outside the gene matches. The PCR contained 60 Vbeta and 13 Jbeta primers. Per the study methods: Counted up in a later analysis, unique TCR beta chains came to approximately 77 million, with around 9.9 million shared. Assay used: immunoSEQ multiplex PCR; TCRdb lists only in-frame clones, some missing. The V and J calls and clone size are taken from that table; D and trimming were inferred from the DNA. The sample consists of 210,000 or so clones, roughly 83% of them appearing once. This clone was found a few times. No antigen is known for it.

The receptor's source is a boy between 2 and 10 years old in good health and CMV-seronegative. The sequenced sample consisted of PBMCs. The chain is built from TRBV4-2 and TRBJ2-1; 12 bases are shared with TRBD2. As DNA, the CDR3 is TGTGCCAGCAGCCAAGCACTAGCGGGGGGCTCGTTTACCTACAATGAGCAGTTCTTC. It is translated as CASSQALAGGSFTYNEQFF.